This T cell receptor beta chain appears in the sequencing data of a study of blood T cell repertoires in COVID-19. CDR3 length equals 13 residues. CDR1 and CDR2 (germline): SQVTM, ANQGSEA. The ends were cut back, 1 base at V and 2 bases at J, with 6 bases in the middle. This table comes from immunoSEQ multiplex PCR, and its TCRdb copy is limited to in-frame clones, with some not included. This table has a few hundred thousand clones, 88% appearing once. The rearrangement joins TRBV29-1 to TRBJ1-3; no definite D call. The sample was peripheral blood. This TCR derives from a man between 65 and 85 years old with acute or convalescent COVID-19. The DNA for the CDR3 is TGCAGCGTTGAAGTATTAGCTGGAAACACCATATATTTT. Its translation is CSVEVLAGNTIYF.